A single sample gave rise to the 22 T cell receptor beta chains below, sequenced in a study of cytomegalovirus exposure and HLA in healthy donors. The PCR made use of 60 Vbeta and 13 Jbeta primers. Sequenced by immunoSEQ multiplex PCR; TCRdb stores in-frame clones only, minus some. The sample records over 100,000 clones, 70% to 85% being singletons. What was sequenced was PBMCs. These TCRs come from a female donor in good health and CMV-seronegative.

The chain has TRBV11-2 and TRBJ1-1; D is possibly TRBD1 (5 bases). CDR1 is SGHAT and CDR2 is FQNNGV in the germline V gene. The CDR3 runs 13 residues. V lost 4 bases, J lost 1 base, and 7 bases lay in between. The CDR3, as DNA: TGTGCCAGCAGCTCCAGGGAGAACACTGAAGCTTTCTTT. Translated: CASSSRENTEAFF.

This clone was found a few times. This chain uses TRBV28 with TRBJ2-1; TRBD1 is a possible D gene (6 bases). In germline, CDR1 is MDHEN, CDR2 SYDVKM. CDR3 length: 15 amino acids. Trimming removed 6 bases at V and 6 bases at J, with 18 bases between. The CDR3 protein is CASSLDRSTLNEQFF. CDR3 coding DNA: TGTGCCAGCAGCCTAGACAGGAGCACTCTCAATGAGCAGTTCTTC.

V is TRBV7-2 and J is TRBJ2-1, with 8 bases lining up with TRBD1. The CDR3 has 13 residues. Trimming took 5 bases from V and 4 from J; bases not matched to a gene: 1. Germline loops: CDR1 SGHTA, CDR2 FQGNSA. The CDR3 bases are TGTGCCAGCAGCCGACAGGGGTACAATGAGCAGTTCTTC. It specifies CASSRQGYNEQFF.

The rearrangement uses TRBV14 and TRBJ2-5, with 8 bases lining up with TRBD2. The assigned J gene may be wrong: the sequence end matches TRBJ2-7 better. The CDR3 contains 15 residues. Germline CDR1 and CDR2: SGHDN and FVKESK. CDR3 in DNA: TGTGCCAGCAGCCCCTTGAGCGGGAGTTCCTACGAGCAGTACTTC. It is translated as CASSPLSGSSYEQYF.

The chain links TRBV9 to TRBJ1-2; no clear D. The CDR3 is 11 amino acids. Trimming took off 10 bases at V and 3 bases at J, with 10 bases between the two ends. Germline V gene data show CDR1 as SGDLS and CDR2 as YYNGEE. In DNA, the CDR3 is TGTGCCTCCCAGCGGGACTATGGCTACACCTTC. It codes for CASQRDYGYTF.

This rearrangement joins TRBV6-6 to TRBJ2-1; TRBD2 aligns across 11 bases. Trimming removed 0 bases from V and 7 bases from J; junction bases left unmatched: 5. The CDR3 extends over 16 amino acids. Germline assignment: CDR1 MNHNY and CDR2 SVGAGI (reference sequence). CDR3 in amino acids: CASSYSLAGGNNEQFF. DNA for the CDR3: TGTGCCAGCAGTTACTCTCTAGCGGGAGGTAATAATGAGCAGTTCTTC.

This clone was found once. V gene TRBV30 combines with J gene TRBJ1-3; a weak D match, TRBD1 (6 bases). V was cut by 5 bases and J by 0 bases, with 11 bases left in between. The CDR3 totals 14 residues. Germline V gene data show CDR1 as GTSNPN and CDR2 as SVGIG (reference sequence). The CDR3 loop reads CAWGPGHSGNTIYF. The CDR3 nucleotides are TGTGCCTGGGGGCCGGGACACTCTGGAAACACCATATATTTT.

The CDR3 spells CAWSVQISGANVLTF. As DNA, the CDR3 is TGTGCCTGGAGTGTACAAATCTCTGGGGCCAACGTCCTGACTTTC. The rearrangement joins TRBV30 to TRBJ2-6; D is unclear. In germline, CDR1 is GTSNPN, CDR2 SVGIG (reference sequence). This CDR3 has 15 amino acids. Trimming took 0 bases from V and 0 from J, leaving 6 bases between them.

The V and J genes are TRBV5-4 and TRBJ2-7, with TRBD2 matching over 11 bases. V lost 4 bases to trimming and J lost 7 bases; unmatched junction nucleotides: 7. The CDR3 is made up of 14 amino acids. Germline CDR1 and CDR2: SGHNT and YYREEE (reference sequence). The CDR3 loop is CASSGSGRAREQYF. CDR3 in DNA: TGTGCCAGCAGCGGTAGCGGGAGGGCCAGGGAGCAGTACTTC.

V and J are TRBV28 and TRBJ2-5; D possibly corresponds to TRBD2 (5 bases). Germline CDR1 and CDR2: MDHEN and SYDVKM. The CDR3 extends over 15 amino acids. V was cut by 1 base and J by 5 bases, with 14 bases left in between. CDR3 protein: CASSLYAGITETQYF. CDR3 DNA: TGTGCCAGCAGTTTATATGCCGGGATCACTGAGACCCAGTACTTC.

This chain joins TRBV5-3 and TRBJ1-6; D gene ambiguous. TRBV5-3 is recorded as an ORF, its role being uncertain. V dropped 4 bases and J dropped 0 bases, with 23 bases sitting between them. The CDR3 is made up of 20 amino acids. The CDR3 here is CARSGTPRPARSSYNSPLHF. The CDR3 coding sequence is TGTGCCAGAAGCGGAACCCCTCGCCCGGCCCGGAGCTCCTATAATTCACCCCTCCACTTT.

The rearrangement joins TRBV5-4 to TRBJ2-1; D remains unclear. The germline CDR1 and CDR2 sequences are SGHNT and YYREEE (reference sequence). CDR3 size: 12 residues. The ends were cut back, 2 bases at V and 5 bases at J, with 5 bases in the middle. The CDR3 here is CASSFDNNEQFF. The DNA of the CDR3 is TGTGCCAGCAGCTTCGACAACAATGAGCAGTTCTTC.

The gene calls are TRBV14 and TRBJ1-2; TRBD1 matches 9 bases. V lost 3 bases to trimming and J lost 4 bases; unmatched junction nucleotides: 6. This CDR3 is built from 15 residues. The germline V gene has CDR1 SGHDN and CDR2 FVKESK. CDR3 loop: CASSQGQGDTYGYTF. The CDR3 region has the DNA TGTGCCAGCAGCCAGGGACAGGGTGATACCTATGGCTACACCTTC.

This sequence joins TRBV20-1 and TRBJ1-2; TRBD1 aligns across 10 bases. Germline values: CDR1 DFQATT, CDR2 SNEGSKA (reference sequence). This CDR3 has 11 residues. The trim removed 6 bases at V and 7 bases at J, leaving 2 bases unmatched. The CDR3 nucleotides are TGCAGTGCCGGGGACAGGGGTGGCTACACCTTC. Translated, it gives CSAGDRGGYTF.

The chain combines TRBV2 with TRBJ1-2, with 7 bases matching TRBD1. The J segment lost 8 bases and the V segment lost 6 bases, leaving 6 bases of the junction unmatched. The germline V gene encodes CDR1 SNHLY and CDR2 FYNNEI. This CDR3 region has 12 residues. The CDR3 sequence is CASRNDRDGYTF. CDR3 in DNA: TGTGCCAGCAGGAACGACAGGGACGGCTACACCTTC.

V is TRBV2 and J is TRBJ2-5; D uncertain. The J call is doubtful: the DNA matches TRBJ2-7 better. Germline CDR1 is SNHLY and CDR2 is FYNNEI. The CDR3 runs to 12 residues. CDR3 loop: CAMRQFAYEQYF. For the CDR3, the DNA is TGTGCCATGAGGCAGTTCGCGTACGAGCAGTACTTC.

The V call is TRBV2, the J call TRBJ2-1, with TRBD2 matching over 8 bases. The CDR3 is 16 amino acids. Trimming took 4 bases from V and 8 from J; bases not matched to a gene: 13. The germline V gene encodes CDR1 SNHLY and CDR2 FYNNEI. CDR3 sequence: CASSVAGTRVTDEQFF. CDR3 coding DNA: TGTGCCAGCAGTGTCGCCGGGACTAGAGTGACGGATGAGCAGTTCTTC.

V is TRBV11-1 and J is TRBJ2-1, with D unresolved. The CDR3 contains 16 residues. CDR1 is SGHAT, CDR2 FQDESV, per germline (reference sequence). The ends were cut back, 1 base at V and 0 bases at J, with 10 bases in the middle. CDR3 amino acids: CASSLEYVSSYNEQFF. CDR3 sequence (DNA): TGTGCCAGCAGCTTAGAATACGTGAGCTCCTACAATGAGCAGTTCTTC.

The chain employs TRBV5-4 and TRBJ1-1; 8 nucleotides line up with TRBD1. This CDR3 is built from 15 residues. Germline CDR1 SGHNT, CDR2 YYREEE (reference sequence). Trimming at V came to 4 bases and at J to 4 bases, leaving 9 bases not matched to a gene. CDR3 sequence reads: CASSTTSTGGTEAFF. The DNA of the CDR3 is TGTGCCAGCAGCACAACGAGCACAGGGGGCACTGAAGCTTTCTTT.

J is TRBJ2-5 and V is TRBV15; D might be TRBD2 (5 bases). Trimming took off 0 bases at V and 5 bases at J, with 13 bases between the two ends. The CDR3 covers 15 residues. Germline assignment: CDR1 LNHNV and CDR2 YYDKDF (reference sequence). In nucleotides, the CDR3 is TGTGCCACCAGCAGAGACAACTCGGGGAAGGAGACCCAGTACTTC. Encoded protein: CATSRDNSGKETQYF.

This clone was observed a few times. The chain recombines TRBV29-1 with TRBJ1-2, with 9 bases that match TRBD1. CDR3 length: 14 residues. Germline-derived CDR1 and CDR2 are SQVTM and ANQGSEA. The V segment lost 6 bases and the J segment 4 bases; nucleotides outside the gene matches: 9. The CDR3 reads CSVAGTGITYGYTF. The CDR3, as DNA: TGCAGCGTGGCCGGGACAGGGATTACCTATGGCTACACCTTC. Combining the CDR3 with reference TRBV29-1 and TRBJ1-2 gives the whole variable domain SAVISQKPSRDICQRGTSLTIQCQVDSQVTMMFWYRQQPGQSLTLIATANQGSEATYESGFVIDKFPISRPNLTFSTLTVSNMSPEDSSIYLCSVAGTGITYGYTFGSGTRLTVV.

This chain joins TRBV19 and TRBJ1-3; D remains ambiguous. Germline loops: CDR1 LNHDA, CDR2 SQIVND (reference sequence). This CDR3 spans 14 amino acids. V lost 4 bases to trimming and J lost 0 bases, with 7 bases between them. The CDR3 region has the DNA TGTGCCAGTAGTACTCTTATCTCTGGAAACACCATATATTTT. Amino acids: CASSTLISGNTIYF.